One sample yielded the 30 T cell receptor beta chains listed below, sequenced in a study of T cell responses to AZD1222 COVID-19 vaccine. Libraries were prepared by immunoSEQ multiplex PCR; TCRdb keeps only in-frame clonotypes and omits some of them. The table has 90,000 to 120,000 clones, 87% seen once. Sequenced here: peripheral blood, sampled on day 0 of AZD1222 vaccination. These receptors were taken from an adult in good health.

J is TRBJ2-2 and V is TRBV23-1; 7 bases line up with TRBD1. TRBV23-1 has ORF status, its function being uncertain. V lost 0 bases to trimming and J lost 1 base; unmatched junction nucleotides: 2. The CDR3 is 16 amino acids. The CDR3 here is CASSQSTGRNTGELFF. The DNA of the CDR3 is TGCGCCAGCAGTCAATCGACAGGGAGGAACACCGGGGAGCTGTTTTTT.

The chain recombines TRBV11-2 with TRBJ2-1, with D possibly matching TRBD1 (6 bases). V was clipped by 2 bases and J by 2 bases, with 10 bases between them. This CDR3 has 15 residues. CDR1 and CDR2 from the germline V gene are SGHAT and FQNNGV. The CDR3: CASSLMSGAYNEQFF. The CDR3 coding sequence is TGTGCCAGCAGCTTAATGTCAGGGGCCTACAATGAGCAGTTCTTC.

The chain recombines TRBV9 with TRBJ2-1; 10 nucleotides line up with TRBD2. Germline assignment: CDR1 SGDLS and CDR2 YYNGEE. The CDR3 length is 16 residues. J lost 2 bases, V lost 2 bases, and 4 bases had no gene match. The CDR3 region has the DNA TGTGCCAGCAGCGTTATACTAGCGGGACCCTACAATGAGCAGTTCTTC. This translates into CASSVILAGPYNEQFF.

The chain couples TRBV7-6 to TRBJ2-2, with 9 bases aligning to TRBD1. The germline V gene has CDR1 SGHVS and CDR2 FNYEAQ. This CDR3 has 19 amino acids. V shed 4 bases and J 0 bases; nucleotides not matched to a gene: 12. CDR3 protein: CASSSTPGQGTPNTGELFF. CDR3 in DNA: TGTGCCAGCAGCTCCACTCCGGGACAGGGAACACCGAACACCGGGGAGCTGTTTTTT.

Here the CDR3 reads CASSPSGTYEQYF. The DNA for the CDR3 is TGTGCCAGCAGCCCAAGCGGGACCTACGAGCAGTACTTC. V is TRBV9 and J is TRBJ2-7, with 7 nucleotides matching TRBD2. CDR1 is SGDLS, CDR2 YYNGEE, per germline. This CDR3 has 13 residues. V trimming: 4 bases; J trimming: 2 bases; junction bases outside the gene matches: 3.

The chain links TRBV6-1 to TRBJ1-2; a weak D match, TRBD1 (5 bases). This CDR3 has 14 amino acids. Trimming stripped 1 base from V and 5 bases from J, with 11 bases between. Germline loops: CDR1 MNHNS, CDR2 SASEGT. CDR3 protein: CASSEGTRGYGYTF. CDR3 coding DNA: TGTGCCAGCAGTGAAGGCACGAGGGGATATGGCTACACCTTC.

The chain couples TRBV5-4 to TRBJ2-5; TRBD1 matches at 7 bases. The CDR3 runs to 15 residues. Germline assignment: CDR1 SGHNT and CDR2 YYREEE (reference sequence). Unmatched junction bases numbered 10, after V lost 4 bases and J lost 4 bases. As DNA, the CDR3 is TGTGCCAGCAGCGGTATTCCCGGGACAGTAGAGACCCAGTACTTC. Amino acid sequence: CASSGIPGTVETQYF. Supplemented by reference TRBV5-4 and TRBJ2-5, the full variable domain reads ETGVTQSPTHLIKTRGQQVTLRCSSQSGHNTVSWYQQALGQGPQFIFQYYREEENGRGNFPPRFSGLQFPNYSSELNVNALELDDSALYLCASSGIPGTVETQYFGPGTRLLVL.

The chain recombines TRBV4-2 with TRBJ1-4; D uncertain. This CDR3 is 17 amino acids long. V gave up 0 bases and J gave up 3 bases, with 14 bases separating them. The germline gives CDR1 LGHNA, CDR2 YNFKEQ. The CDR3 loop is CASSQDLRGTPNEKLFF. The CDR3 DNA reads TGTGCCAGCAGCCAAGATCTCCGGGGTACTCCTAATGAAAAACTGTTTTTT.

The V and J genes are TRBV6-4 and TRBJ2-1; 14 bases are shared with TRBD2. The CDR3 runs 14 residues. V was clipped by 3 bases and J by 8 bases; unmatched bases: 0. From germline, CDR1 is MRHNA and CDR2 SNTAGT. The CDR3 loop is CASSEGLAGDEQFF. DNA for the CDR3: TGTGCCAGCAGTGAGGGACTAGCGGGAGATGAGCAGTTCTTC.

The chain couples TRBV21-1 to TRBJ2-2. TRBV21-1 is termed a pseudogene. CDR3 length: 14 amino acids. CDR3 loop: CASSKEKTPRELFF. The CDR3 nucleotides are TGTGCCAGCAGCAAAGAAAAGACCCCCCGGGAGCTGTTTTTT.

J is TRBJ2-2 and V is TRBV5-1, with D possibly matching TRBD2 (5 bases). Germline V gives CDR1 SGHRS, CDR2 YFSETQ. CDR3 length equals 15 residues. V was pared by 4 bases and J by 6 bases, with 16 bases between. The CDR3 region is CASSPRDPRAGELFF. The CDR3, as DNA: TGCGCCAGCAGCCCCCGGGATCCCCGCGCCGGGGAGCTGTTTTTT.

The count of this clone is one. The V call is TRBV19, the J call TRBJ2-4; D unresolved. This CDR3 comprises 14 residues. CDR1 is LNHDA and CDR2 is SQIVND in the germline V gene (reference sequence). V dropped 11 bases and J dropped 7 bases, with 21 bases sitting between them. CDR3 in DNA: TGTGCCGCGAAGGGTGGACCAAGACGGAACATTCAGTACTTC. It codes for CAAKGGPRRNIQYF.

The V and J genes are TRBV5-1 and TRBJ1-2, with a possible D match to TRBD1 (6 bases). V dropped 0 bases and J dropped 8 bases, with 23 bases sitting between them. The CDR3 is 17 amino acids. CDR1 and CDR2 (germline): SGHRS, YFSETQ. CDR3 residues: CASSLALPAKDSSGYTF. The CDR3 DNA follows: TGCGCCAGCAGCTTGGCCTTACCCGCAAAGGACAGCAGCGGCTACACCTTC.

The V call is TRBV5-4, the J call TRBJ2-1; 7 bases line up with TRBD1. With V trimmed by 4 bases and J by 5 bases, 3 bases remained unmatched. CDR1 is SGHNT, CDR2 YYREEE, per germline (reference sequence). The length of the CDR3 is 13 residues. DNA of the CDR3: TGTGCCAGCAGCCGGGACAGCCACAATGAGCAGTTCTTC. Protein sequence: CASSRDSHNEQFF. Filled out from reference TRBV5-4 and TRBJ2-1, the complete variable domain reads ETGVTQSPTHLIKTRGQQVTLRCSSQSGHNTVSWYQQALGQGPQFIFQYYREEENGRGNFPPRFSGLQFPNYSSELNVNALELDDSALYLCASSRDSHNEQFFGPGTRLTVL.

The V and J genes are TRBV7-8 and TRBJ2-2; TRBD1 matches at 8 bases. The length of the CDR3 is 21 residues. In germline, CDR1 is SGHVS, CDR2 FQNEAQ. V lost 1 base to trimming and J lost 3 bases; unmatched junction nucleotides: 19. The CDR3 sequence is CASSLVSVSILVTGDTGELFF. In DNA, the CDR3 is TGTGCCAGCAGCTTAGTCTCGGTATCCATCCTAGTGACAGGGGACACCGGGGAGCTGTTTTTT.

The chain recombines TRBV24-1 with TRBJ2-3; 7 bases are a match to TRBD1. The ends lost 8 bases at V and 2 bases at J; junction bases unmatched: 3. This CDR3 spans 13 amino acids. Per the germline V gene, CDR1 is KGHDR and CDR2 is SFDVKD. CDR3 protein: CATTGTDTDTQYF. The CDR3 nucleotides are TGTGCCACCACCGGGACAGACACAGATACGCAGTATTTT.

The rearrangement links TRBV7-2 to TRBJ1-6; tentative D call: TRBD1 (5 bases). Germline V lookup: CDR1 SGHTA, CDR2 FQGNSA. V dropped 1 base and J dropped 14 bases, with 18 bases sitting between them. The CDR3 is 15 residues long. CDR3: CASSLVAREVSTLHF. The CDR3 DNA is TGTGCCAGCAGCTTAGTAGCCAGGGAAGTTTCCACCCTCCACTTT.

The rearrangement links TRBV6-6 to TRBJ1-2, with 8 bases aligning to TRBD1. Unmatched junction bases numbered 6, after V lost 4 bases and J lost 2 bases. CDR3 length: 15 amino acids. Germline V gene data show CDR1 as MNHNY and CDR2 as SVGAGI (reference sequence). This CDR3 is CASSSPDRENYGYTF. CDR3 DNA: TGTGCCAGCAGTTCACCGGACAGGGAAAACTATGGCTACACCTTC.

This clone was observed once. V usage is TRBV30 and J usage is TRBJ1-2; TRBD1 matches 8 bases. With V trimmed by 0 bases and J by 5 bases, 17 bases remained unmatched. Germline CDR1 and CDR2: GTSNPN and SVGIG (reference sequence). The CDR3 totals 18 residues. Here the CDR3 DNA reads TGTGCCTGGAGTGTACGACAGCCCTCGGCGGACAGGGTTTATGGCTACACCTTC. Its translation: CAWSVRQPSADRVYGYTF.

A few counts support this clone. The gene calls are TRBV28 and TRBJ1-5; no clear D gene. The V gene lost 2 bases and the J gene lost 8 bases, with 4 bases spanning the gap. Germline CDR1 and CDR2: MDHEN and SYDVKM. The CDR3 is 11 amino acids. The CDR3 protein is CASSLMEPQHF. As DNA, the CDR3 is TGTGCCAGCAGTTTAATGGAGCCCCAGCATTTT.

The chain is built from TRBV10-1 and TRBJ2-1; 9 bases are a match to TRBD2. The CDR3 is 18 amino acids. CDR1 and CDR2 from the germline V gene are WNHNN and SYGVQD (reference sequence). With V trimmed by 7 bases and J by 2 bases, 15 bases remained unmatched. CDR3 bases: TGCGCCAGCACCCCAGGGAGACTAGCGGAACAACCCTACAATGAGCAGTTCTTC. Translated: CASTPGRLAEQPYNEQFF.

The chain couples TRBV7-9 to TRBJ2-7; 7 nucleotides match TRBD1. Trimming cost V 3 bases and J 6 bases; bases outside gene matches: 11. This CDR3 comprises 15 residues. The germline V gene encodes CDR1 SEHNR and CDR2 FQNEAQ (reference sequence). This CDR3 is CASSFAEGAGVEQYF. The CDR3 coding sequence is TGTGCCAGCAGCTTTGCAGAGGGGGCAGGGGTCGAGCAGTACTTC.

V usage is TRBV18 and J usage is TRBJ2-7; D possibly corresponds to TRBD2 (6 bases). V was trimmed by 6 bases and J by 2 bases, leaving 14 bases between them. In germline, CDR1 is KGHSH, CDR2 LQKENI. The CDR3 spans 14 residues. The CDR3 nucleotides are TGTGCCAGCTCTCCAACCCCGGGGGCCTACGAGCAGTACTTC. This translates into CASSPTPGAYEQYF. Complete variable domain (other parts from reference TRBV18 and TRBJ2-7): NAGVMQNPRHLVRRRGQEARLRCSPMKGHSHVYWYRQLPEEGLKFMVYLQKENIIDESGMPKERFSAEFPKEGPSILRIQQVVRGDSAAYFCASSPTPGAYEQYFGPGTRLTVT.

This clone came up a few times. Here the CDR3 DNA reads TGTGCCAGTATACCAGGGGAGAACACTGAAGCTTTCTTT. Translation: CASIPGENTEAFF. The V call is TRBV6-4, the J call TRBJ1-1, with TRBD1 as a possible D gene (6 bases). Trimming removed 9 bases at V and 1 base at J, with 12 bases between. In germline, CDR1 is MRHNA, CDR2 SNTAGT. The CDR3 is 13 amino acids.

The V call is TRBV11-2, the J call TRBJ2-7; 7 bases are shared with TRBD1. V shed 5 bases and J 0 bases; nucleotides not matched to a gene: 1. The CDR3 length is 13 residues. Germline V gene data show CDR1 as SGHAT and CDR2 as FQNNGV. CDR3 amino acids: CASSRDSSYEQYF. The CDR3 coding sequence is TGTGCCAGCAGCAGGGACAGCTCCTACGAGCAGTACTTC. The complete variable domain, with remaining parts taken from reference TRBV11-2 and TRBJ2-7, reads EAGVAQSPRYKIIEKRQSVAFWCNPISGHATLYWYQQILGQGPKLLIQFQNNGVVDDSQLPKDRFSAERLKGVDSTLKIQPAKLEDSAVYLCASSRDSSYEQYFGPGTRLTVT.

The chain has TRBV7-3 and TRBJ2-1; D not certain. The CDR3 contains 15 residues. V was clipped by 5 bases and J by 2 bases, with 13 bases between them. The germline gives CDR1 SGHTA, CDR2 FQGTGA. The CDR3 region is CASSQWGSTYNEQFF. The CDR3 region has the DNA TGTGCCAGCAGCCAGTGGGGATCCACCTACAATGAGCAGTTCTTC. Full variable domain (rest looked up from reference TRBV7-3 and TRBJ2-1): GAGVSQTPSNKVTEKGKYVELRCDPISGHTALYWYRQSLGQGPEFLIYFQGTGAADDSGLPNDRFFAVRPEGSVSTLKIQRTERGDSAVYLCASSQWGSTYNEQFFGPGTRLTVL.

This chain uses TRBV5-1 with TRBJ2-5; 8 bases align to TRBD2. Trimming at V came to 4 bases and at J to 2 bases, leaving 4 bases not matched to a gene. CDR3 length: 14 amino acids. Germline V gene sequence: CDR1 SGHRS, CDR2 YFSETQ. CDR3 DNA sequence: TGCGCCAGCAGCCTGACTAGCGCGCAAGAGACCCAGTACTTC. Translation gives CASSLTSAQETQYF. Using reference TRBV5-1 and TRBJ2-5 for the parts outside the CDR3, the full variable domain is KAGVTQTPRYLIKTRGQQVTLSCSPISGHRSVSWYQQTPGQGLQFLFEYFSETQRNKGNFPGRFSGRQFSNSRSEMNVSTLELGDSALYLCASSLTSAQETQYFGPGTRLLVL.

The chain couples TRBV27 to TRBJ1-1; possibly TRBD1 for D (6 bases). Per germline, CDR1 MNHEY and CDR2 SMNVEV (reference sequence). This CDR3 has 19 amino acids. The V and J ends lost 3 bases and 2 bases respectively, with 25 bases between them. The DNA for the CDR3 is TGTGCCAGCAGTTTGGGGGCGCGGACGGATTTCCTCTCTAACACTGAAGCTTTCTTT. This sequence encodes CASSLGARTDFLSNTEAFF.

This sequence joins TRBV6-5 and TRBJ1-6, with D unclear. Germline CDR1 is MNHEY and CDR2 is SVGAGI. V lost 5 bases and J 3 bases, leaving 11 bases between the germline ends. The CDR3 length is 15 residues. The chain's CDR3 is CASSTNARYNSPLHF. The CDR3 DNA reads as TGTGCCAGCAGTACGAATGCCCGCTATAATTCACCCCTCCACTTT.

The rearrangement uses TRBV30 and TRBJ1-4; a weak D match, TRBD1 (6 bases). The germline CDR1 and CDR2 sequences are GTSNPN and SVGIG (reference sequence). V lost 3 bases and J 5 bases, leaving 19 bases between the germline ends. The CDR3 has 16 residues. Here the CDR3 reads CAWRPSWGAVNEKLFF. DNA for the CDR3: TGTGCCTGGAGACCCTCGTGGGGGGCTGTGAATGAAAAACTGTTTTTT.